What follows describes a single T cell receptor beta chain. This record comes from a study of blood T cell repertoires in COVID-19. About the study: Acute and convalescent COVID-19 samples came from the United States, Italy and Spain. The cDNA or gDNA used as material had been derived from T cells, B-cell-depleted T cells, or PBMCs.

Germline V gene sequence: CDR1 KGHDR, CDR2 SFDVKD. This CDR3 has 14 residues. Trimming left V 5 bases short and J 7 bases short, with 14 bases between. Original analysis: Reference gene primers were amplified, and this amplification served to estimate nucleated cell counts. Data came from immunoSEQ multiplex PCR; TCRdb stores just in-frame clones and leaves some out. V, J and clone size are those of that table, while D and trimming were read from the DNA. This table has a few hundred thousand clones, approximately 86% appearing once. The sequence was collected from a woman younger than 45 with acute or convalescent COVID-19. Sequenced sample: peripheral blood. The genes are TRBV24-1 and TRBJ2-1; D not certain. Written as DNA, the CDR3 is TGTGCCACCAGTGGGCCGTCAGATTATAATGAGCAGTTCTTC. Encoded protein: CATSGPSDYNEQFF.